This T cell receptor beta chain was sequenced for a study of blood T cell repertoires in COVID-19. Study-wide background: Sources were T cells, B-cell-depleted T cells, or PBMCs; the material itself was cDNA or gDNA.

Per the study methods: Scientists estimated how many nucleated cells there were by amplifying reference gene primers. Clones were read by immunoSEQ multiplex PCR, and TCRdb kept only the in-frame ones, dropping some. The V and J calls and the clone size are those of that table, but D and trimming were determined from the DNA. The table has about 160,000 clones, 70% to 90% seen once; the top ten hold more than 3%. Trimming left V 1 base short and J 7 bases short, with 17 bases between. Germline V CDR1 and CDR2: SNHLY, FYNNEI. The CDR3 runs to 15 residues. This sequence joins TRBV2 and TRBJ2-7; D might be TRBD2 (6 bases). Sequencing input: peripheral blood. This clonotype was obtained from a man in his 70s with acute or convalescent COVID-19. In DNA, the CDR3 is TGTGCCAGCAGTGAAGTGGAGGGCCTTTTGGGGGAGCAGTACTTC. Its translation is CASSEVEGLLGEQYF. The whole variable domain, remainder taken from reference TRBV2 and TRBJ2-7, is EPEVTQTPSHQVTQMGQEVILRCVPISNHLYFYWYRQILGQKVEFLVSFYNNEISEKSEIFDDQFSVERPDGSNFTLKIRSTKLEDSAMYFCASSEVEGLLGEQYFGPGTRLTVT.